This T cell receptor beta chain appears in the sequencing data of a study of radiotherapy plus CTLA-4 blockade in lung cancer. Study findings and constraints: Expansion in blood of tumor-derived TCR clones was seen after radiotherapy plus ipilimumab.

The assay was immunoSEQ multiplex PCR, and TCRdb's table has in-frame clones only and misses some. This table holds about 49,000 clones, about 85% found once. With respect to this clone: Its matching antigen is unknown.

This receptor was taken from a human donor with non-small cell lung cancer whose response to radiotherapy plus ipilimumab could not be evaluated. The specimen was peripheral blood, collected from a patient treated with radiotherapy plus ipilimumab.

The CDR3 region is CAWSPTGEAFF. CDR3 coding DNA: TGTGCCTGGAGTCCGACAGGGGAAGCTTTCTTT. This chain links TRBV30 with TRBJ1-1; 7 bases fit TRBD1. The V gene end was trimmed by 2 bases and the J gene end by 8 bases; junction bases not matched to a gene: 2. The CDR3 is 11 amino acids. Germline V gene sequence: CDR1 GTSNPN, CDR2 SVGIG (reference sequence).